The 25 T cell receptor beta chains in this list originate from one sample, sequenced in a study of cytomegalovirus exposure and HLA in healthy donors (dated by TCRdb to the late 2010s). Library preparation employed the immunoSEQ multiplex PCR assay. For the multiplex PCR, a mixture combining 60 forward primers for TCR Vbeta segments and 13 reverse primers for TCR Jbeta segments was used. This is the immuneACCESS table as TCRdb keeps it, with only in-frame sequences that have V and J called. A part of the clones is gone; compared with another copy, unresolved V genes explain less than half, and the rest is unexplained. Present in this sample are approximately 160,000 clones, approximately 82% of which were seen just once. Around 4.6% of the sample is in the top ten clones. Material for sequencing was PBMCs. The receptor set was obtained from a male donor in good health and CMV-seronegative.

The rearrangement uses TRBV7-3 and TRBJ1-1; weak D call: TRBD1 (6 bases). The CDR3 has 12 amino acids. V was trimmed by 4 bases and J by 10 bases, leaving 13 bases between them. The germline V gene has CDR1 SGHTA and CDR2 FQGTGA. CDR3 nucleotides: TGTGCCAGCAGCTCTGAACAGGGAACAGCTTTCTTT. Translating it yields CASSSEQGTAFF.

This clone was seen a handful of times. The V call is TRBV5-1, the J call TRBJ2-3; the D gene is possibly TRBD1 (5 bases). The CDR3 spans 14 residues. Germline V gene data show CDR1 as SGHRS and CDR2 as YFSETQ. Trimming left V 4 bases short and J 3 bases short, with 12 bases between. Here the CDR3 DNA reads TGCGCCAGCAGCGGGGCCGAGTGGACAGATACGCAGTATTTT. This codes for CASSGAEWTDTQYF.

J is TRBJ2-6 and V is TRBV7-3, with D uncertain. The CDR3 runs 18 residues. Per germline, CDR1 SGHTA and CDR2 FQGTGA. The V end was cut by 6 bases, the J end by 0 bases, with 18 bases between. CDR3 coding DNA: TGTGCCAGCAGTTCGCAGGCTTTACTCCGCTCTGGGGCCAACGTCCTGACTTTC. Translated: CASSSQALLRSGANVLTF.

There are a few counts of this clone. The J gene is TRBJ1-6, the V gene TRBV19, with D uncertain. V was cut by 10 bases and J by 0 bases, with 13 bases left in between. CDR1 LNHDA and CDR2 SQIVND come from the germline V gene (reference sequence). The CDR3 covers 15 residues. CDR3 amino acids: CATRSGSSYNSPLHF. In DNA, the CDR3 is TGTGCCACCAGATCGGGGAGCTCCTATAATTCACCCCTCCACTTT.

As DNA, the CDR3 is TGTGCCAGCAGCTTCGGGGCTAGCGGGGGGGCCTTCGAGACCCAGTACTTC. It codes for CASSFGASGGAFETQYF. The V gene is TRBV5-5, the J gene TRBJ2-5; 12 nucleotides align to TRBD2. This CDR3 contains 17 residues. Looked up from germline, CDR1 is SGHKS and CDR2 is YYEKEE (reference sequence). J lost 5 bases, V lost 2 bases, and 10 bases had no gene match.

The V call is TRBV29-1, the J call TRBJ2-2; D is unclear. Trimming took off 6 bases at V and 1 base at J, with 6 bases between the two ends. CDR3 length equals 12 residues. Germline V gene data show CDR1 as SQVTM and CDR2 as ANQGSEA. CDR3 sequence reads: CSVSRNTGELFF. In DNA, the CDR3 is TGCAGCGTGTCTCGGAACACCGGGGAGCTGTTTTTT.

This clone turned up a few times. The V call is TRBV7-9, the J call TRBJ2-7, with TRBD2 identical over 10 bases. This CDR3 contains 16 residues. J gave up 1 base and V 0 bases, and 3 bases lay outside the gene matches. The V gene's germline CDR1 is SEHNR and CDR2 FQNEAQ (reference sequence). CDR3 protein: CASSLAQLAGSYEQYF. The DNA of the CDR3 is TGTGCCAGCAGCTTAGCGCAACTAGCGGGGTCCTACGAGCAGTACTTC.

This rearrangement joins TRBV10-3 to TRBJ2-5; 11 nucleotides agree with TRBD2. J was trimmed by 5 bases and V by 2 bases; bases with no gene match: 4. Germline lookup yields CDR1 ENHRY and CDR2 SYGVKD. The CDR3 is made up of 15 amino acids. CDR3 nucleotide sequence: TGTGCCATCAGTGAGCAGGTAGCGGGGGGGGAGACCCAGTACTTC. It yields the protein CAISEQVAGGETQYF.

The chain links TRBV7-2 to TRBJ2-3, with D possibly TRBD2 on 6 matching bases. V lost 6 bases and J 4 bases, leaving 14 bases between the germline ends. The CDR3 is 14 residues long. Germline V gives CDR1 SGHTA, CDR2 FQGNSA. CDR3 bases: TGTGCCAGCAGGCTAGCGCGTTACGCAGATACGCAGTATTTT. Its protein product is CASRLARYADTQYF.

The chain links TRBV28 to TRBJ1-5; no clear D gene. The CDR3 spans 14 residues. Germline values: CDR1 MDHEN, CDR2 SYDVKM. V gave up 8 bases and J gave up 3 bases, with 14 bases separating them. As DNA, the CDR3 is TGTGCCAGCGCCAATCAGGCCTTCAATCAGCCCCAGCATTTT. Its protein is CASANQAFNQPQHF.

This chain uses TRBV4-1 with TRBJ2-3; the match to TRBD1 covers 9 bases. The CDR3 is made up of 16 amino acids. The J segment lost 5 bases and the V segment lost 0 bases, leaving 6 bases of the junction unmatched. Germline V gives CDR1 MGHRA, CDR2 YSYEKL. DNA for the CDR3: TGCGCCAGCAGCCAAGATCGGGACAGGGTGGGAGATACGCAGTATTTT. Translating gives CASSQDRDRVGDTQYF.

This chain links TRBV19 with TRBJ2-7, with TRBD2 matching over 13 bases. This CDR3 has 15 residues. After removal of 7 bases from V and 3 bases from J, the junction contained 6 bases not matched to a gene. Germline V lookup: CDR1 LNHDA, CDR2 SQIVND (reference sequence). The CDR3 protein is CASKGTSGTHYEQYF. Here the CDR3 DNA reads TGTGCCAGTAAGGGGACTAGCGGGACCCACTACGAGCAGTACTTC.

The CDR3 DNA reads as TGTGCCAGCAGTGGAACGACAGGGGCGGGGGAAAAACTGTTTTTT. Amino acid sequence: CASSGTTGAGEKLFF. The gene calls are TRBV2 and TRBJ1-4, with TRBD1 matching 8 bases. Germline V lookup: CDR1 SNHLY, CDR2 FYNNEI. This CDR3 contains 15 residues. The V segment lost 4 bases and the J segment 8 bases; nucleotides outside the gene matches: 9.

The J gene is TRBJ2-1, the V gene TRBV5-8, with 8 bases aligning to TRBD2. J was trimmed by 0 bases and V by 2 bases; bases with no gene match: 10. The germline V gene encodes CDR1 SGHTS and CDR2 YDEGEE. This CDR3 has 18 amino acids. The CDR3 bases are TGTGCCAGCAGCTTAGCCCGGGTAGCGGGGAGCTCCTACAATGAGCAGTTCTTC. This encodes CASSLARVAGSSYNEQFF.

The chain recombines TRBV5-1 with TRBJ2-2; 9 nucleotides match TRBD1. Germline assignment: CDR1 SGHRS and CDR2 YFSETQ. This CDR3 comprises 16 residues. Trimming at V came to 4 bases and at J to 1 base, leaving 5 bases not matched to a gene. In DNA form, the CDR3 reads TGCGCCAGCAGCCAACGGGGACAGGGGAACACCGGGGAGCTGTTTTTT. This codes for CASSQRGQGNTGELFF. The whole variable domain, remainder taken from reference TRBV5-1 and TRBJ2-2, is KAGVTQTPRYLIKTRGQQVTLSCSPISGHRSVSWYQQTPGQGLQFLFEYFSETQRNKGNFPGRFSGRQFSNSRSEMNVSTLELGDSALYLCASSQRGQGNTGELFFGEGSRLTVL.

This clone was detected a few times. This chain connects TRBV25-1 to TRBJ1-1; TRBD1 matches 7 bases. The V and J ends lost 5 bases and 1 base, in that order; junction bases with no gene match: 4. This CDR3 spans 14 amino acids. Germline assignment: CDR1 MGHDK and CDR2 SYGVNS. CDR3 nucleotide sequence: TGTGCCAGCAGTCCCCGGACAGGGAACACTGAAGCTTTCTTT. This codes for CASSPRTGNTEAFF.

The chain carries TRBV2 and TRBJ2-2, with a weak D call TRBD2 (6 bases). Per the germline V gene, CDR1 is SNHLY and CDR2 is FYNNEI. V was pared by 7 bases and J by 3 bases, with 9 bases between. CDR3 length equals 13 residues. This CDR3 reads CASIRLDTGELFF. The CDR3 DNA follows: TGTGCCAGCATCCGACTAGACACCGGGGAGCTGTTTTTT.

V is TRBV28 and J is TRBJ1-3, with D tentatively TRBD1 (5 bases). The CDR3 runs 17 residues. Per the germline V gene, CDR1 is MDHEN and CDR2 is SYDVKM. Trimming stripped 6 bases from V and 0 bases from J, with 18 bases between. CDR3 loop: CASSLVGEGLSGNTIYF. The CDR3 coding sequence is TGTGCCAGCAGCCTGGTAGGGGAGGGACTCTCTGGAAACACCATATATTTT.

In DNA, the CDR3 is TGTGCCAGCAGTGACCGCAGCTCTGGGGCCAACGTCCTGACTTTC. It specifies CASSDRSSGANVLTF. The chain uses TRBV6-1 and TRBJ2-6; D gene ambiguous. Germline values: CDR1 MNHNS, CDR2 SASEGT. V was cut by 3 bases and J by 0 bases, with 6 bases left in between. The CDR3 spans 15 residues.

This clone was found once. The chain uses TRBV25-1 and TRBJ2-7, with no clear D. The CDR3 has 15 amino acids. Trimming stripped 1 base from V and 1 base from J, with 11 bases between. Germline values: CDR1 MGHDK, CDR2 SYGVNS. The CDR3 region is CASSELTARSYEQYF. The CDR3 DNA is TGTGCCAGCAGTGAATTAACGGCTAGATCCTACGAGCAGTACTTC.

This clone was seen a handful of times. V gene TRBV7-2 combines with J gene TRBJ2-7, with D tentatively TRBD2 (6 bases). The CDR3 is made up of 13 amino acids. Trimming removed 10 bases from V and 2 bases from J, with 15 bases in between. Germline lookup yields CDR1 SGHTA and CDR2 FQGNSA. The CDR3 sequence: CATGRIATYEQYF. Written as DNA, the CDR3 is TGTGCCACTGGGAGGATCGCCACCTACGAGCAGTACTTC.

This chain links TRBV7-9 with TRBJ2-2, with D maybe TRBD1 (5 bases). The V end was cut by 5 bases, the J end by 3 bases, with 7 bases between. The CDR3 extends over 13 amino acids. Germline V lookup: CDR1 SEHNR, CDR2 FQNEAQ (reference sequence). The CDR3 here is CASSAGYTGELFF. CDR3 bases: TGTGCCAGCAGCGCAGGGTACACCGGGGAGCTGTTTTTT.

This clone was seen only a few times. The V call is TRBV5-1, the J call TRBJ2-3; 10 bases are shared with TRBD1. J gave up 4 bases and V 5 bases, and 4 bases lay outside the gene matches. The CDR3 covers 14 residues. Per germline, CDR1 SGHRS and CDR2 YFSETQ. The CDR3 is CASSWDRGADTQYF. The CDR3 bases are TGCGCCAGCAGTTGGGACAGGGGTGCAGATACGCAGTATTTT. Complete variable domain (other parts from reference TRBV5-1 and TRBJ2-3): KAGVTQTPRYLIKTRGQQVTLSCSPISGHRSVSWYQQTPGQGLQFLFEYFSETQRNKGNFPGRFSGRQFSNSRSEMNVSTLELGDSALYLCASSWDRGADTQYFGPGTRLTVL.

J is TRBJ2-5 and V is TRBV19; 11 nucleotides match TRBD2. V was clipped by 6 bases and J by 4 bases; unmatched bases: 13. The germline V gene encodes CDR1 LNHDA and CDR2 SQIVND (reference sequence). This CDR3 contains 17 residues. CDR3 DNA: TGTGCCAGTAGGATTCGATATAGTACTAGCGGGGGAGAGACCCAGTACTTC. Its protein product is CASRIRYSTSGGETQYF. Using reference TRBV19 and TRBJ2-5 for the parts outside the CDR3, the full variable domain is DGGITQSPKYLFRKEGQNVTLSCEQNLNHDAMYWYRQDPGQGLRLIYYSQIVNDFQKGDIAEGYSVSREKKESFPLTVTSAQKNPTAFYLCASRIRYSTSGGETQYFGPGTRLLVL.

The genes are TRBV27 and TRBJ2-7; D not certain. This CDR3 spans 13 amino acids. CDR1 and CDR2 (germline): MNHEY, SMNVEV (reference sequence). V was clipped by 6 bases and J by 0 bases, with 9 bases between them. The CDR3 protein is CASRAESSYEQYF. In DNA form, the CDR3 reads TGTGCCAGCAGGGCAGAAAGCTCCTACGAGCAGTACTTC.